The T cell receptor (beta chain) described here comes from a study of blood T cells in healthy people across ages. General observations from the study: Researchers said unsorted PBMCs prevented a conclusive naive versus antigen-experienced comparison. The percentage of naive T cells correlated strongly with TCR beta diversity. Among T cells, TCR beta diversity per million cells dropped roughly linearly as age rose.

As to this clonotype: Its antigen is currently unknown.

Using a J-beta primer mix together with a sample-barcoded 5' primer, a second PCR was run for roughly 6 to 12 cycles. Via MiXCR, TCRdb re-called the 5' RACE reads, giving one row per CDR3 protein. Of 800,000 or so distinct CDR3 sequences listed, around two thirds are singletons. The V end lost 1 base, the J end lost 0 bases, and 10 bases lay between the germline ends. The CDR3 contains 15 residues. Germline values: CDR1 SGHTA, CDR2 FQGNSA. The sequencing sample was made of blood. The receptor's source is a man aged 25 to 40 in good health. The chain joins TRBV7-2 to TRBJ2-7, with unresolved D. CDR3 nucleotide sequence: TGTGCCAGCAGCTTAGTTTTGGGTACCTCCTACGAGCAGTACTTC. This codes for CASSLVLGTSYEQYF.